This T cell receptor beta chain was sequenced in a study of blood T cell repertoires in COVID-19. V was trimmed by 0 bases and J by 7 bases, leaving 10 bases between them. The CDR3 consists of 14 residues. The germline gives CDR1 MDHEN, CDR2 SYDVKM. Measured with immunoSEQ multiplex PCR; TCRdb has only the in-frame clones, and not every one. The data hold 400,000 to 550,000 clones, with 75% to 90% observed a single time. The chain couples TRBV28 to TRBJ1-5; the D is unclear. What was sequenced was peripheral blood. This clonotype was sampled from a woman aged 30 to 39 with acute or convalescent COVID-19. CDR3 sequence reads: CASSLWGGSQPQHF. The CDR3 bases are TGTGCCAGCAGTTTATGGGGAGGGAGCCAGCCCCAGCATTTT.